One and the same sample provided the 27 T cell receptor beta chains below, sequenced in a study of CD8 T cells in ankylosing spondylitis. One entry per CDR3 protein results from TCRdb running MiXCR on the 5' RACE reads. Of about 240,000 distinct CDR3 sequences in the sample, around 7.8% were seen once. Sequencing was carried out using blood, either unsorted or a sorted T cell fraction (not recorded which). These receptors originate from a male donor with ankylosing spondylitis or in good health (not recorded which).

This clonotype was counted between two and nine times. The CDR3: CAWKALQGNYGYTF. The CDR3 DNA reads TGTGCCTGGAAGGCCCTCCAAGGGAACTATGGCTACACCTTC. The gene calls are TRBV30 and TRBJ1-2; D gene uncertain. The CDR3 has 14 amino acids. V lost 4 bases, J lost 2 bases, and 14 bases lay in between. Germline values: CDR1 GTSNPN, CDR2 SVGIG (reference sequence).

Ten or more counts support this clonotype. The gene calls are TRBV7-8 and TRBJ1-2, with a possible D match to TRBD1 (5 bases). CDR1 and CDR2 (germline): SGHVS, FQNEAQ. The germline V and J ends were trimmed by 1 base and 8 bases, with 14 bases remaining between them. This CDR3 contains 14 residues. The CDR3 loop is CASSLDPRDGGYTF. In DNA form, the CDR3 reads TGTGCCAGCAGCTTAGATCCGAGGGACGGGGGCTACACCTTC.

This clonotype has at least ten counts. The CDR3 region is CASSFGQAMGGYTF. DNA of the CDR3: TGTGCCAGCAGTTTCGGGCAGGCGATGGGGGGCTACACCTTC. The chain recombines TRBV12-3 or TRBV12-4 with TRBJ1-2, with no clear D. CDR3 length: 14 residues. The ends were cut back, 3 bases at V and 8 bases at J, with 16 bases in the middle.

This clonotype was seen many times. The rearrangement links TRBV10-3 to TRBJ2-7; a possible D gene is TRBD1 (5 bases). The ends were cut back, 0 bases at V and 1 base at J, with 7 bases in the middle. Looked up from germline, CDR1 is ENHRY and CDR2 is SYGVKD. The CDR3 runs 14 residues. DNA of the CDR3: TGTGCCATCAGTGAGTCGGGGCAGTCCTACGAGCAGTACTTC. Translating gives CAISESGQSYEQYF.

This clonotype was seen repeatedly, ten times or more. CDR3 loop: CASSIGPYEQYF. DNA for the CDR3: TGCGCCAGCAGCATCGGTCCGTACGAGCAGTACTTC. The chain joins TRBV5-1 to TRBJ2-7; D gene unclear. The CDR3 runs to 12 residues. V shed 4 bases and J shed 4 bases, with 9 bases lying between them. CDR1 is SGHRS, CDR2 YFSETQ, per germline.

This clonotype was detected ten times or more. The chain recombines TRBV5-6 with TRBJ1-4; D remains ambiguous. V lost 1 base and J 0 bases, leaving 10 bases between the germline ends. This CDR3 has 16 residues. CDR1 is SGHDT and CDR2 is YYEEEE in the germline V gene. This CDR3 reads CASSLWERATNEKLFF. CDR3 in DNA: TGTGCCAGCAGCTTGTGGGAGAGGGCAACTAATGAAAAACTGTTTTTT. The full variable domain, completed using reference TRBV5-6 and TRBJ1-4, is DAGVTQSPTHLIKTRGQQVTLRCSPKSGHDTVSWYQQALGQGPQFIFQYYEEEERQRGNFPDRFSGHQFPNYSSELNVNALLLGDSALYLCASSLWERATNEKLFFGSGTQLSVL.

This chain uses TRBV10-3 with TRBJ2-1; 8 positions match TRBD2. The ends lost 4 bases at V and 9 bases at J; junction bases unmatched: 8. The CDR3 sequence is 14 residues long. In germline, CDR1 is ENHRY, CDR2 SYGVKD. The CDR3 loop reads CAISVHDAGGEQFF. CDR3 coding DNA: TGTGCCATCAGTGTTCACGACGCGGGGGGTGAGCAGTTCTTC.

This clonotype was recorded a few times. The chain links TRBV4-1 to TRBJ2-2; 12 bases line up with TRBD2. This CDR3 region has 15 residues. J lost 4 bases, V lost 4 bases, and 1 base had no gene match. Germline V CDR1 and CDR2: MGHRA, YSYEKL. CDR3: CASSPSGRATGELFF. The CDR3 DNA reads as TGCGCCAGCAGCCCTAGCGGGAGGGCCACCGGGGAGCTGTTTTTT.

This clonotype was observed at least ten times. The V and J genes are TRBV18 and TRBJ2-3; the match to TRBD2 covers 12 bases. Germline V CDR1 and CDR2: KGHSH, LQKENI. This CDR3 contains 17 residues. Trimming took 6 bases from V and 4 from J; bases not matched to a gene: 11. The CDR3 DNA reads as TGTGCCAGCTCGCCAACTAGCGGGGGGATTTCGTCAGATACGCAGTATTTT. Translating gives CASSPTSGGISSDTQYF.

This clonotype was picked up many times. The chain employs TRBV12-3 or TRBV12-4 and TRBJ1-3; TRBD1 matches 7 bases. CDR3 size: 14 residues. The J segment lost 7 bases and the V segment lost 6 bases, leaving 9 bases of the junction unmatched. The CDR3 bases are TGTGCCAGCAGCCCTCTACAGGGGTTGAACACCATATATTTT. Its translation is CASSPLQGLNTIYF.

In this sample, this clonotype turned up many times. The chain recombines TRBV2 with TRBJ2-3, with 9 bases identical to TRBD2. The CDR3 is 16 amino acids. Germline loops: CDR1 SNHLY, CDR2 FYNNEI. The ends lost 4 bases at V and 1 base at J; junction bases unmatched: 6. Here the CDR3 reads CASSGSSGGRTDTQYF. CDR3 bases: TGTGCCAGCAGTGGTTCCAGCGGGGGGCGCACAGATACGCAGTATTTT.

This clonotype was recorded a few times. The chain recombines TRBV20-1 with TRBJ2-1; D ambiguous. The CDR3 is 15 amino acids. Germline CDR1 DFQATT, CDR2 SNEGSKA (reference sequence). V was trimmed by 6 bases and J by 0 bases, leaving 15 bases between them. The CDR3 loop is CSAATGRDSYNEQFF. The CDR3 coding sequence is TGCAGTGCGGCAACCGGGCGAGACTCCTACAATGAGCAGTTCTTC.

This clonotype was counted at least ten times. The chain recombines TRBV7-8 with TRBJ1-5; the D gene is possibly TRBD1 (6 bases). The ends were cut back, 5 bases at V and 0 bases at J, with 8 bases in the middle. This CDR3 is built from 14 residues. Germline V gene sequence: CDR1 SGHVS, CDR2 FQNEAQ. CDR3 sequence (DNA): TGTGCCAGCAGCCAGACAGGTAGCAATCAGCCCCAGCATTTT. It specifies CASSQTGSNQPQHF. The variable domain in full, completed from reference TRBV7-8 and TRBJ1-5, reads GAGVSQSPRYKVAKRGQDVALRCDPISGHVSLFWYQQALGQGPEFLTYFQNEAQLDKSGLPSDRFFAERPEGSVSTLKIQRTQQEDSAVYLCASSQTGSNQPQHFGDGTRLSIL.

This clonotype was counted ten times or more. J is TRBJ1-1 and V is TRBV5-1; tentatively, D is TRBD1 (5 bases). From germline, CDR1 is SGHRS and CDR2 YFSETQ. The CDR3 totals 16 residues. Trimming removed 2 bases at V and 1 base at J, with 15 bases between. The CDR3 nucleotides are TGCGCCAGCAGCTTTACGGGTTATGGGGGGAACACTGAAGCTTTCTTT. It yields the protein CASSFTGYGGNTEAFF.

This clonotype was found many times. The chain has TRBV6-2 or TRBV6-3 and TRBJ1-1; D is ambiguous. The germline V gene has CDR1 MNHEY and CDR2 SVGEGT. V dropped 5 bases and J dropped 4 bases, with 14 bases sitting between them. This CDR3 comprises 14 residues. CDR3 in DNA: TGTGCCAGCAGTCGGACGGACGTCCGCACTGAAGCTTTCTTT. Its protein is CASSRTDVRTEAFF.

This clonotype was detected only a few times. The chain recombines TRBV4-1 with TRBJ2-5; D is possibly TRBD2 (6 bases). Looked up from germline, CDR1 is MGHRA and CDR2 is YSYEKL. This CDR3 region has 15 residues. The V gene lost 1 base and the J gene lost 5 bases, with 14 bases spanning the gap. CDR3 region: CASSQAPGSVETQYF. CDR3 DNA sequence: TGCGCCAGCAGCCAAGCTCCCGGGAGCGTGGAGACCCAGTACTTC.

In this sample, this clonotype turned up many times. This chain uses TRBV20-1 with TRBJ1-5, with D tentatively TRBD1 (6 bases). Trimming shortened V by 6 bases and J by 1 base, and 13 bases separated the two germline ends. Germline CDR1 reads DFQATT; CDR2 reads SNEGSKA (reference sequence). This CDR3 spans 14 amino acids. The CDR3: CSAGGHQSNQPQHF. The CDR3 nucleotides are TGCAGTGCCGGGGGACACCAGAGCAATCAGCCCCAGCATTTT.

In this sample, this clonotype turned up many times. This chain uses TRBV6-5 with TRBJ1-1, with 8 bases identical to TRBD1. The trim removed 2 bases at V and 1 base at J, leaving 6 bases unmatched. Germline V gene sequence: CDR1 MNHEY, CDR2 SVGAGI. This CDR3 contains 16 residues. CDR3 region: CASSYTHRGGNTEAFF. Written as DNA, the CDR3 is TGTGCCAGCAGTTACACGCACAGGGGGGGGAACACTGAAGCTTTCTTT.

The sample holds a few counts of this clonotype. The CDR3 sequence is CATSSLRRGTYEQYF. In nucleotides, the CDR3 is TGTGCCACCAGCAGCCTGAGGCGGGGAACCTACGAGCAGTACTTC. The chain joins TRBV15 to TRBJ2-7; D may be TRBD2 (6 bases). Germline V lookup: CDR1 LNHNV, CDR2 YYDKDF (reference sequence). This CDR3 is 15 amino acids long. Trimming stripped 3 bases from V and 2 bases from J, with 14 bases between.

The chain carries TRBV2 and TRBJ1-1, with D possibly matching TRBD1 (5 bases). The CDR3 has 14 residues. Looked up from germline, CDR1 is SNHLY and CDR2 is FYNNEI. V dropped 2 bases and J dropped 5 bases, with 12 bases sitting between them. The CDR3 here is CASSELGGSTEAFF. The CDR3 nucleotides are TGTGCCAGCAGTGAATTGGGGGGAAGTACTGAAGCTTTCTTT. The whole variable domain, filled in from reference TRBV2 and TRBJ1-1, reads EPEVTQTPSHQVTQMGQEVILRCVPISNHLYFYWYRQILGQKVEFLVSFYNNEISEKSEIFDDQFSVERPDGSNFTLKIRSTKLEDSAMYFCASSELGGSTEAFFGQGTRLTVV.

This clonotype was detected only once. A much bigger clone sits one base away, suggesting this may be a read error. The CDR3 coding sequence is TGTGCCAGCAGTTACGGCCTAGCGGGAGTGTTAGATACGCAGTATTTT. Its protein is CASSYGLAGVLDTQYF. The rearrangement joins TRBV6-5 to TRBJ2-3, with TRBD2 identical over 10 bases. V lost 2 bases and J lost 5; bases outside the gene matches: 7. The CDR3 spans 16 residues. The germline V gene has CDR1 MNHEY and CDR2 SVGAGI.

This clonotype was counted many times. This chain joins TRBV3-1 and TRBJ2-2; 10 positions match TRBD1. Losses at the gene ends were 6 bases for V and 9 bases for J; bases not matched to a gene: 13. The CDR3 totals 16 residues. Per germline, CDR1 LGHDT and CDR2 YNNKEL (reference sequence). CDR3 in amino acids: CASSDTGTGAHRELFF. The CDR3 nucleotides are TGTGCCAGCAGTGACACCGGGACAGGGGCCCACCGGGAGCTGTTTTTT.

This clonotype was seen ten or more times. This chain joins TRBV27 and TRBJ1-4, with a possible D match to TRBD1 (6 bases). Germline lookup yields CDR1 MNHEY and CDR2 SMNVEV (reference sequence). V was trimmed by 3 bases and J by 2 bases, leaving 13 bases between them. The CDR3 covers 16 residues. Written as DNA, the CDR3 is TGTGCCAGCAGTTTTTCGGCAGGGGAGACTAATGAAAAACTGTTTTTT. It codes for CASSFSAGETNEKLFF.

Ten or more counts support this clonotype. The chain joins TRBV20-1 to TRBJ1-5; 8 bases are a match to TRBD1. Trimming at V came to 5 bases and at J to 6 bases, leaving 6 bases not matched to a gene. Germline V gives CDR1 DFQATT, CDR2 SNEGSKA (reference sequence). The CDR3 is 13 amino acids. CDR3 nucleotides: TGCAGTGCTCAATCAGGGGGCGGTCAGCCCCAGCATTTT. Protein product: CSAQSGGGQPQHF.

This clonotype occurred a few times. This chain connects TRBV4-1 to TRBJ1-2; D gene uncertain. This CDR3 contains 14 residues. V lost 0 bases and J lost 5, with 10 bases in between. Per germline, CDR1 MGHRA and CDR2 YSYEKL. The CDR3 protein is CASSQDGSRYGYTF. Here the CDR3 DNA reads TGCGCCAGCAGCCAAGATGGGTCGCGATATGGCTACACCTTC.

This clonotype was recorded many times. CDR3 sequence reads: CASSSGTGEEKLFF. The DNA for the CDR3 is TGTGCCAGCAGCTCCGGGACAGGGGAGGAAAAACTGTTTTTT. The chain carries TRBV5-5 and TRBJ1-4; the match to TRBD1 covers 10 bases. CDR1 and CDR2 from the germline V gene are SGHKS and YYEKEE (reference sequence). J gave up 8 bases and V 3 bases, and 4 bases lay outside the gene matches. The CDR3 consists of 14 residues.

This clonotype was seen repeatedly, ten times or more. This chain links TRBV20-1 with TRBJ1-6; the D is unclear. The CDR3 sequence is 10 residues long. The germline V gene encodes CDR1 DFQATT and CDR2 SNEGSKA (reference sequence). The CDR3 loop is CRRHRSPLHF. In nucleotides, the CDR3 is TGCAGACGACACCGTTCACCCCTCCACTTT.